This T cell receptor (beta chain) was captured by sequencing in a study of blood T cell repertoires in COVID-19. Looking at the study overall: Specimens from acute and convalescent COVID-19 originated in the United States, Italy and Spain.

Clones were sequenced by immunoSEQ multiplex PCR, and TCRdb holds only the in-frame ones, with some missing. The data hold around 270,000 clones, with around nine tenths observed a single time. The CDR3 has 17 residues. The V end lost 5 bases, the J end lost 7 bases, and 25 bases lay between the germline ends. Germline V lookup: CDR1 SGHRS, CDR2 YFSETQ. This chain connects TRBV5-1 to TRBJ2-1; TRBD2 might be the D (5 bases). Sequenced sample: peripheral blood. The TCR originated in a man aged 40-50 years who had recovered from COVID-19. In nucleotides, the CDR3 is TGCGCCAGCAGTTACTTCCCCGGACTCCACGACTCGAATGAGCAGTTCTTC. Translating gives CASSYFPGLHDSNEQFF.